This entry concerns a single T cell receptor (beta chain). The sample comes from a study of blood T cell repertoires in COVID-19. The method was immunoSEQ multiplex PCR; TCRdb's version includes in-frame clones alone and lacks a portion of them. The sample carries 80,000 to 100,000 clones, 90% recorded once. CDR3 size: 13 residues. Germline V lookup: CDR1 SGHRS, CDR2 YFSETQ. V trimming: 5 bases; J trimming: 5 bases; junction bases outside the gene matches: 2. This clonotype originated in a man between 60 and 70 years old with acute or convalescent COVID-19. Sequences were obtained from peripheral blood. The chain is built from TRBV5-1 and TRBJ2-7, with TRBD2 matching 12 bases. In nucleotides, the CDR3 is TGCGCCAGCAGGACTAGCGGGGGAAACGAGCAGTACTTC. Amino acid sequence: CASRTSGGNEQYF.